This T cell receptor (beta chain) was captured in a study of T cells after yellow fever vaccination. Remarks on this clonotype: Its target is not known.

5'RACE template switching added a universal primer site and UMIs to TCR cDNA. Each CDR3 protein gets one entry after TCRdb re-called the 5' RACE reads with MiXCR. Among hundreds of thousands of distinct CDR3 sequences, approximately 19% were seen once, and the ten largest hold 15% to 20%. Study-wide findings and caveats: Though it reached lower strength, the secondary response hit its peak faster, day 5 versus 15. FACS-sorted repertoires could contain abundant clonotypes contaminating from the bulk population. Of the clonotypes, a small share occurred in both CD4 and CD8 compartments.

The CDR3 totals 14 residues. V dropped 1 base and J dropped 4 bases, with 6 bases sitting between them. CDR1 and CDR2 (germline): SGDLS, YYNGEE. The V call is TRBV9, the J call TRBJ1-6; the D is unclear. The clonotype comes from a man between 18 and 29 years old who received the YFV17D yellow fever vaccine. Sequences were derived from PBMCs, sampled before the yellow fever booster vaccination. The DNA of the CDR3 is TGTGCCAGCAGCGTAAGGGAGTATAATTCACCCCTCCACTTT. Translated: CASSVREYNSPLHF.